This T cell receptor (beta chain) was retrieved from a study of technical replicates of blood from a few donors. TCRdb keeps only in-frame clones here, not all; method: immunoSEQ multiplex PCR. The sample yields tens of thousands of clones, just under 95% seen once. The TCR was taken from a human donor in good health. Sequencing used T cells isolated from PBMCs.

CDR3 amino acids: CASSPGLTDYEQYF. In nucleotides, the CDR3 is TGTGCCAGTAGTCCAGGGTTGACGGACTACGAGCAGTACTTC. The J gene is TRBJ2-7, the V gene TRBV19, with a possible D match to TRBD1 (5 bases). V was trimmed by 5 bases and J by 3 bases, leaving 14 bases between them. Germline V gives CDR1 LNHDA, CDR2 SQIVND (reference sequence). There are 14 residues in the CDR3.